This is a list of T cell receptor beta chains from one sample in a study of post-analysis software for immune sequencing data. TCRdb analysed the PCR reads with MiXCR anew, one entry per CDR3 protein. The table records over 300,000 distinct CDR3 sequences, roughly 30% of them present only once. The sample consisted of blood. The receptor set was obtained from a girl under 18 with multiple sclerosis. Each CDR3 is given with its conserved first and last residue.

>TRBV19|TRBJ2-3
CASSIKYTGYASTDTQYF
>TRBV7-9|TRBJ2-3
CASTLRTGGPDTQYF
>TRBV6-6|TRBJ1-6
CASGDFGNSPLHF
>TRBV7-8|TRBJ2-7
CASSLDFREQYF
>TRBV7-2|TRBJ1-5
CASSYLGGASNQPQHF
>TRBV28|TRBJ1-5
CASKPGAAYSNQPQHF
>TRBV28|TRBJ2-7
CASSPGQESSYEQYF
>TRBV12-3/TRBV12-4|TRBJ1-2
CASSLTGNGYTF
>TRBV24-1|TRBJ1-1
CATSDLQGFGEAFF
>TRBV7-2|TRBJ2-5
CASSFIPWTSGEETQYF
>TRBV10-3|TRBJ1-4
CAISLTGQGYNEKLFF
>TRBV12-3/TRBV12-4|TRBJ2-4
CASSWGRRASENIQYF
>TRBV15|TRBJ1-2
CTTSGVKDRGLTPHGYTF
>TRBV4-1|TRBJ1-2
CASSQDLTGVGYTF
>TRBV6-6|TRBJ2-5
CASTGNGLAGGETQYF
>TRBV28|TRBJ2-4
CASRPPSWGATKNIQYF
>TRBV6-5|TRBJ2-1
CASSREGGGSNEQFF
>TRBV2|TRBJ1-1
CASKKTGQHMNTEAFF
>TRBV5-1|TRBJ1-1
CASSLGQGAAEAFF
>TRBV30|TRBJ2-4
CAWSPGVGQNIQYF
>TRBV29-1|TRBJ2-5
CSWRTSPPGDQYF
>TRBV11-2|TRBJ2-2
CASSLAPGAGELFF
>TRBV6-7|TRBJ2-1
CASSYLARISGSSYNEQFF
>TRBV7-2|TRBJ2-7
CASSLVQGPLYEQYF